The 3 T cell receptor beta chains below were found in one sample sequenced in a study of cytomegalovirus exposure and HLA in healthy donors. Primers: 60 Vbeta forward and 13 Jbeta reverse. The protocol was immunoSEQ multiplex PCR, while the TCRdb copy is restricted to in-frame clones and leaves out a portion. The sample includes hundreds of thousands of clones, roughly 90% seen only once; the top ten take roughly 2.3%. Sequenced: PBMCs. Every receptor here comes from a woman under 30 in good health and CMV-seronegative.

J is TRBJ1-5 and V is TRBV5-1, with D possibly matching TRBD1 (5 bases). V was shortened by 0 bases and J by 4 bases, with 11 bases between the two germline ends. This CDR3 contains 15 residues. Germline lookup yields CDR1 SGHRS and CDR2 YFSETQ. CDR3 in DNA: TGCGCCAGCAGCTTGGGGGCCGGGGGGAATCAGCCCCAGCATTTT. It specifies CASSLGAGGNQPQHF. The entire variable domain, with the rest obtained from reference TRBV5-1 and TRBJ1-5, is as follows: KAGVTQTPRYLIKTRGQQVTLSCSPISGHRSVSWYQQTPGQGLQFLFEYFSETQRNKGNFPGRFSGRQFSNSRSEMNVSTLELGDSALYLCASSLGAGGNQPQHFGDGTRLSIL.

The CDR3 coding sequence is TGTGCCAGCAGTCCTGGGACAGCGAAATCGTACTTC. Its protein product is CASSPGTAKSYF. The chain links TRBV27 to TRBJ2-7, with TRBD1 matching over 7 bases. Germline assignment: CDR1 MNHEY and CDR2 SMNVEV (reference sequence). V shed 5 bases and J 12 bases; nucleotides not matched to a gene: 10. The CDR3 is 12 amino acids.

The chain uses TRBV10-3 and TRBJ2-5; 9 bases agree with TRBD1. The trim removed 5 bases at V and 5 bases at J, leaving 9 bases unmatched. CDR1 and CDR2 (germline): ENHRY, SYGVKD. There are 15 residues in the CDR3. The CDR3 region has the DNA TGTGCCATCAGTAAGACGGGGACAGGGATGGAGACCCAGTACTTC. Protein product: CAISKTGTGMETQYF.